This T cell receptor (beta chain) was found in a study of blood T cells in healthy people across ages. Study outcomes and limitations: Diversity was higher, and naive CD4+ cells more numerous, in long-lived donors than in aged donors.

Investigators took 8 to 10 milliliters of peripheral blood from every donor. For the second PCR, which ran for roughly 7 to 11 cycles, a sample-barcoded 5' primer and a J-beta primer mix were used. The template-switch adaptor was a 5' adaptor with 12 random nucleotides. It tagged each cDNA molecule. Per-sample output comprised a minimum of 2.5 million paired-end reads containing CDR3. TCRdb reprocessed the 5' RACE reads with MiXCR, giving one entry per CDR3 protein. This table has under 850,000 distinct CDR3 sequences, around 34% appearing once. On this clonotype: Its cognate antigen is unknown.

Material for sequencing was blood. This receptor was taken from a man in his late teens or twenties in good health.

The CDR3 DNA sequence: TGTGCCAGCAGACCGGACAGGGGAGGAGGCAATCAGCCCCAGCATTTT. Translation gives CASRPDRGGGNQPQHF. The chain carries TRBV6-1 and TRBJ1-5, with 9 positions matching TRBD1. The CDR3 spans 16 residues. V dropped 6 bases and J dropped 2; count of bases not matched to a gene: 8. Germline V lookup: CDR1 MNHNS, CDR2 SASEGT.